This T cell receptor beta chain was observed in a study of vaccination effects on CD4 cells after COVID-19. Study observations and caveats: There was marked clonal contraction among infection- and vaccine-induced clones late after vaccination.

TCRdb keeps only in-frame clones here, not all; method: immunoSEQ multiplex PCR. Of 40,000 to 50,000 clones in the sample, about three quarters were seen once. Regarding this clone: Its antigen remains unidentified.

Cultured cells yielded isolated CD4+ T cells after 10 days. Two-dose vaccination with either BNT162b2 or mRNA-1273 was given to the participants. Vaccinees lacked prior SARS-CoV-2 infection and tested negative for nucleocapsid antibodies. IL-2 medium was substituted for half the medium on days 3 and 7. J lost 0 bases, V lost 0 bases, and 8 bases had no gene match. CDR1 is SGHRS, CDR2 YFSETQ, per germline. The CDR3 is 19 amino acids. The source is a human donor who received a COVID-19 vaccine. The rearrangement joins TRBV5-1 to TRBJ1-3; 11 bases map to TRBD1. Source: CD4+ T cells from PBMCs cultured without peptide, taken after COVID-19 vaccination. This chain's CDR3 is CASSLGTGGSLSSGNTIYF. For the CDR3, the DNA is TGCGCCAGCAGCTTGGGGACAGGGGGCTCGCTTAGCTCTGGAAACACCATATATTTT.